These T cell receptor beta chains were read from a single sample in a study of T cells after yellow fever vaccination. Via MiXCR, TCRdb re-called the 5' RACE reads, giving one row per CDR3 protein. The sample lists about 68,000 distinct CDR3 sequences; over 6.5% were seen once. The specimen comprised CD8+ T cells sorted from PBMCs, sampled more than 35 days after the first yellow fever vaccination. The receptor source for this set is a man aged 18-30 years who received the YFV17D yellow fever vaccine. CDR3s include the opening cysteine and the closing phenylalanine or tryptophan. D genes are given only for firm matches.

d_call: TRBD1
j_call: TRBJ1-1
v_call: TRBV6-1
cdr3_aa: CASSEDQRGQVTEAFF

d_call: -
j_call: TRBJ2-7
v_call: TRBV7-9
cdr3_aa: CASSPPLLGLREQYF

d_call: TRBD1
j_call: TRBJ1-1
v_call: TRBV29-1
cdr3_aa: CSVFGQAGTEAFF

d_call: -
j_call: TRBJ2-3
v_call: TRBV4-3
cdr3_aa: CASSQDSVDTQYF

d_call: -
j_call: TRBJ2-2
v_call: TRBV12-3/TRBV12-4
cdr3_aa: CASSRDLSGELFF

d_call: -
j_call: TRBJ2-7
v_call: TRBV15
cdr3_aa: CATSRDGLKGGEQYF

d_call: -
j_call: TRBJ1-2
v_call: TRBV10-2
cdr3_aa: CASSESSYLGDGYTF

d_call: -
j_call: TRBJ2-7
v_call: TRBV4-3
cdr3_aa: CASSQALGTYEQYF

d_call: -
j_call: TRBJ1-2
v_call: TRBV10-3
cdr3_aa: CAISESNRDGYTF

d_call: -
j_call: TRBJ1-1
v_call: TRBV20-1
cdr3_aa: CSAWDGENTEAFF

d_call: -
j_call: TRBJ2-7
v_call: TRBV29-1
cdr3_aa: CSVEEASYEQYF

d_call: TRBD2
j_call: TRBJ2-1
v_call: TRBV5-1
cdr3_aa: CASSLTSGVSNEQFF

d_call: -
j_call: TRBJ1-1
v_call: TRBV12-3/TRBV12-4
cdr3_aa: CASSSGEGTEAFF

d_call: -
j_call: TRBJ2-2
v_call: TRBV4-3
cdr3_aa: CASSQVRDPWAGELFF

d_call: TRBD1
j_call: TRBJ2-5
v_call: TRBV28
cdr3_aa: CASSFGGQGKTQYF

d_call: TRBD2
j_call: TRBJ2-2
v_call: TRBV24-1
cdr3_aa: CATSDRDYPSNTGELFF

d_call: -
j_call: TRBJ1-1
v_call: TRBV4-1
cdr3_aa: CASSHLEGKTEAFF

d_call: -
j_call: TRBJ2-5
v_call: TRBV28
cdr3_aa: CASSPETRRETQYF

d_call: -
j_call: TRBJ2-3
v_call: TRBV4-1
cdr3_aa: CASRRSWGEEDTQYF

d_call: -
j_call: TRBJ1-1
v_call: TRBV6-5
cdr3_aa: CASSYSLSTEAFF

d_call: -
j_call: TRBJ1-4
v_call: TRBV10-3
cdr3_aa: CAISESIGLGEKLFF

d_call: -
j_call: TRBJ2-1
v_call: TRBV7-6
cdr3_aa: CASSLAPTSGNEQFF

d_call: -
j_call: TRBJ1-3
v_call: TRBV12-3/TRBV12-4
cdr3_aa: CASSTGRGNTIYF

d_call: -
j_call: TRBJ2-7
v_call: TRBV10-2
cdr3_aa: CASSEQGGWEQYF

d_call: -
j_call: TRBJ1-1
v_call: TRBV4-1
cdr3_aa: CASSQVEAGRQAFF

d_call: -
j_call: TRBJ2-7
v_call: TRBV20-1
cdr3_aa: CSARDSTYEQYF

d_call: -
j_call: TRBJ1-2
v_call: TRBV4-3
cdr3_aa: CASSQDRVRGYTF

d_call: -
j_call: TRBJ2-7
v_call: TRBV5-4
cdr3_aa: CASSSEDYEQYF

d_call: -
j_call: TRBJ1-5
v_call: TRBV7-2
cdr3_aa: CASSPMTVSNQPQHF

d_call: -
j_call: TRBJ2-5
v_call: TRBV27
cdr3_aa: CASARDALGETQYF

d_call: -
j_call: TRBJ2-7
v_call: TRBV11-2
cdr3_aa: CASSQTITYEQYF

d_call: TRBD2
j_call: TRBJ2-1
v_call: TRBV29-1
cdr3_aa: CSVEDIKRGVDNEQFF

d_call: -
j_call: TRBJ2-2
v_call: TRBV5-6
cdr3_aa: CASSWMTAKNTGELFF

d_call: -
j_call: TRBJ2-2
v_call: TRBV5-1
cdr3_aa: CASSPLGGNTGELFF

d_call: TRBD1
j_call: TRBJ2-3
v_call: TRBV6-2/TRBV6-3
cdr3_aa: CASTGQGPDTQYF

d_call: -
j_call: TRBJ2-7
v_call: TRBV5-5
cdr3_aa: CASSFGRGGIYEQYF

d_call: -
j_call: TRBJ2-3
v_call: TRBV7-9
cdr3_aa: CASSSHQGPGTDTQYF

d_call: -
j_call: TRBJ2-2
v_call: TRBV19
cdr3_aa: CASSPPWTELVIGTGELFF

d_call: -
j_call: TRBJ1-2
v_call: TRBV27
cdr3_aa: CASSLRTSNYGYTF

d_call: -
j_call: TRBJ2-3
v_call: TRBV10-3
cdr3_aa: CAISEQVSDTQYF

d_call: -
j_call: TRBJ1-1
v_call: TRBV5-6
cdr3_aa: CASSSGAWRGFF

d_call: -
j_call: TRBJ2-7
v_call: TRBV18
cdr3_aa: CASSPDGDEQYF

d_call: -
j_call: TRBJ1-2
v_call: TRBV4-1
cdr3_aa: CASSQENAYGYTF

d_call: -
j_call: TRBJ2-5
v_call: TRBV19
cdr3_aa: CASSPGHQETQYF

d_call: -
j_call: TRBJ2-7
v_call: TRBV7-9
cdr3_aa: CASSQPQGPHEQYF